The clone carrying this T cell receptor beta chain is a singleton in its sample. Its target is unknown. Sequencing was performed with immunoSEQ multiplex PCR; in TCRdb, only in-frame clones are kept and a portion is missing. The repertoire holds about 100,000 clones, with around three quarters as singletons. This entry comes from a study of Ad26.COV2.S vaccination and SARS-CoV-2 variants. General study findings and limits: Recipients given vaccine exceeded placebo recipients in spike-specific TCR breadth. Possibly, TCR breadth and depth analyses underestimated total T cell responses. Reportedly, spike-specific CD8+ and CD4+ T cell responses achieved substantial breadth once vaccination had taken place.

The receptor was isolated from a human donor who had recovered from COVID-19. The sample here was peripheral blood, taken after recovery from COVID-19.

The CDR3 region has the DNA TGCAGCGTAGAGATTACAGGGATATCCTACGAGCAGTACTTC. This sequence encodes CSVEITGISYEQYF. The genes are TRBV29-1 and TRBJ2-7; D might be TRBD1 (6 bases). Between the trimmed V and J ends, which lost 6 bases and 1 base, there was a span of 16 bases. The CDR3 loop spans 14 amino acids. Germline V gene sequence: CDR1 SQVTM, CDR2 ANQGSEA.